This is a list of T cell receptor beta chains from one sample in a study of T cells in Graves' hyperthyroidism and ophthalmopathy. TCRdb recomputed calls from the multiplex PCR reads with MiXCR, one row per CDR3 protein. The sample shows hundreds of thousands of distinct CDR3 sequences, roughly a third of them seen only once. Sequences were obtained from blood. The origin of the receptors is a woman aged 40 to 50 with Graves' hyperthyroidism. CDR3s include the opening cysteine and the closing phenylalanine or tryptophan. D genes are given only for firm matches.

TRBV5-4 | TRBD1 | CASSVAGQGDGELFF
TRBV27 | . | CASSLNMPGALTDTEAFF
TRBV7-9 | . | CASSSSRHSGANVLTF
TRBV5-1 | . | CASSLEQGGLYEQYF
TRBV7-9 | TRBD1 | CASSRYKTGGVYEQYF
TRBV7-9 | . | CASSSQGVSSYEQYF
TRBV11-2 | TRBD2 | CASSLGTSGSGDEQFF
TRBV5-4 | . | CAGSRHETGELFF
TRBV7-9 | . | CASSLGGNGEQFF
TRBV10-3 | . | CAISQTSGTRGYGGYTF
TRBV7-9 | . | CASSRGVTNEKLFF
TRBV7-2 | . | CASSQEADSYEQYF
TRBV20-1 | . | CSARVLGRQETQYF
TRBV10-2 | . | CASSEGWGPPLHF
TRBV28 | . | CASSGSTVSYEQYF
TRBV12-3/TRBV12-4 | . | CASSTMGRGDGGQPQHF
TRBV19 | . | CACERTAVEKLFF
TRBV7-2 | . | CASSPSAWTPATLPYEQYF
TRBV7-2 | . | CASSSNVQASVSNYGYTF
TRBV2 | . | CASSVRVTGNQPQHF
TRBV7-8 | TRBD1 | CASSRETGGPYEQYF
TRBV11-2 | TRBD1 | CASRSRQGGNSPLHF
TRBV7-2 | . | CASSQDLSNTIYF
TRBV7-9 | . | CASSLALGRAGANVLTF
TRBV10-1 | . | CASSELGSPYEQYF
TRBV20-1 | TRBD2 | CSAIPGLAYNEQFF
TRBV20-1 | . | CSARDAVGSTDTQYF
TRBV6-6 | . | CASSLGPQPQHF
TRBV7-2 | TRBD2 | CASSLGGRGEETQYF
TRBV19 | . | CASSISPSGRGDQPQHF
TRBV20-1 | TRBD2 | CSALLAGGTDTQYF
TRBV14 | . | CASSQVEGSNTGELFF
TRBV15 | . | CATSRDALQNTGELFF
TRBV7-2 | . | CASSFQTDNSPLHF
TRBV20-1 | . | CGGAMNTEAFF
TRBV7-3 | TRBD1 | CASSLRRDSSYEQYF
TRBV29-1 | TRBD2 | CSVSSGSFRFF
TRBV4-3 | TRBD1 | CASSQDRTGGTEAFF
TRBV15 | . | CATSRILTASHQPQHF
TRBV25-1 | . | CASSEGAEEQYF
TRBV20-1 | . | CSARDEGTRNQPQHF
TRBV28 | TRBD1 | CASSGETGHYGYTF
TRBV6-5 | . | CASSYHRSGYEQYF
TRBV5-1 | . | CASAPYRALNTGELFF
TRBV7-2 | TRBD1 | CASSTQGAGNTIYF
TRBV6-1 | . | CATQRSGDNTGELFF
TRBV20-1 | TRBD2 | CSARDLRGGRLYEQYF
TRBV19 | . | CASSHKRDTEAFF
TRBV12-3/TRBV12-4 | . | CASSLERNYLYGYTF
TRBV5-4 | . | CASSPLIRPTDTQYF
TRBV14 | . | CASRPRLAGDNTEAFF
TRBV30 | . | CAWSALTEAFF
TRBV10-3 | . | CAIRGDYMMLNTEAFF
TRBV30 | . | CAWSAWDVGNQPQHF
TRBV2 | . | CASTDEGYGYTF